These 6 T cell receptor beta chains share one sample of origin, sequenced in a study of OX40 agonist ivuxolimab in advanced cancers. TCRdb's copy holds only in-frame clones and misses some; the assay was immunoSEQ multiplex PCR. The table records some 85,000 clones, nearly 90% of them present only once. This specimen consisted of CD4+ or CD8+ T cells sorted from blood, obtained in a trial of the OX40 agonist ivuxolimab. The receptors here all came from an adult with an advanced solid tumor such as melanoma, head and neck, liver or kidney cancer.

This CDR3 reads CSVDGDFTGELFF. In DNA form, the CDR3 reads TGCAGCGTTGATGGGGACTTCACCGGGGAGCTGTTTTTT. This chain links TRBV29-1 with TRBJ2-2; D might be TRBD2 (6 bases). V lost 3 bases and J 4 bases, leaving 9 bases between the germline ends. Germline values: CDR1 SQVTM, CDR2 ANQGSEA. This CDR3 region has 13 residues.

The gene calls are TRBV5-1 and TRBJ2-5; 7 bases are shared with TRBD1. Germline V gene sequence: CDR1 SGHRS, CDR2 YFSETQ. V was pared by 0 bases and J by 2 bases, with 4 bases of the junction left unmatched. The CDR3 has 15 amino acids. This chain's CDR3 is CASSLDTGDQETQYF. The CDR3 region has the DNA TGCGCCAGCAGCTTGGACACAGGGGATCAAGAGACCCAGTACTTC.

The chain is built from TRBV9 and TRBJ2-3; D not certain. The length of the CDR3 is 16 residues. Trimming pared 0 bases from V and 2 bases from J, leaving 13 bases between. The germline V gene encodes CDR1 SGDLS and CDR2 YYNGEE. CDR3 bases: TGTGCCAGCAGCGTAGAAGACTCGGGCTACACAGATACGCAGTATTTT. Translation: CASSVEDSGYTDTQYF.

The CDR3 sequence is CASSDTDTQYF. CDR3 nucleotide sequence: TGTGCCAGCAGCGACACAGATACGCAGTATTTT. The V call is TRBV6-5, the J call TRBJ2-3; D is ambiguous. Germline CDR1 is MNHEY and CDR2 is SVGAGI. The V end was cut by 6 bases, the J end by 2 bases, with 3 bases between. This CDR3 region has 11 residues.

The genes are TRBV10-3 and TRBJ2-5, with D maybe TRBD2 (5 bases). V was trimmed by 4 bases and J by 1 base, leaving 13 bases between them. Germline V gene data show CDR1 as ENHRY and CDR2 as SYGVKD. This CDR3 has 15 residues. DNA for the CDR3: TGTGCCATCAGTGGTAAGCTAGCAGGCCAAGAGACCCAGTACTTC. Its translation: CAISGKLAGQETQYF.

The V and J genes are TRBV2 and TRBJ2-5; 7 nucleotides line up with TRBD2. V was clipped by 8 bases and J by 0 bases; unmatched bases: 3. The germline gives CDR1 SNHLY, CDR2 FYNNEI. The CDR3 length is 13 residues. The CDR3 coding sequence is TGTGCCAGCGGGGGGGTGTACCAAGAGACCCAGTACTTC. Translation gives CASGGVYQETQYF.